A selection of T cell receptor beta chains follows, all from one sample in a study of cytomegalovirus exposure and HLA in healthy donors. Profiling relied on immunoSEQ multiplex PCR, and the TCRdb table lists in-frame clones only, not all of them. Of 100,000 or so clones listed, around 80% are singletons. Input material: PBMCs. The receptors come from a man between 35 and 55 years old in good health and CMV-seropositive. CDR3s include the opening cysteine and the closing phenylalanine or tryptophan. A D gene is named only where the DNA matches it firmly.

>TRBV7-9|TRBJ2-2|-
TGTGCCAGCAGCTCCGACTCCTCCGGGGAGCTGTTTTTT
CASSSDSSGELFF
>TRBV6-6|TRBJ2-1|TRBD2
TGTGCCAGCAGTCCGGGAGGGCCTTGGGGTGAGCAGTTCTTC
CASSPGGPWGEQFF
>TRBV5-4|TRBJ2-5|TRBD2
TGTGCCAGCAGCCGCGGGACTAGCGGGGGGGCGGGGGAGACCCAGTACTTC
CASSRGTSGGAGETQYF
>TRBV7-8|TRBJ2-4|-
TGTGCCAGCAGCTTCGATCTAGCCAAAAACAGTCAGTACTTC
CASSFDLAKNSQYF
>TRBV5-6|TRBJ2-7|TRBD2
TGTGCCAGCAGCGTTACGGGAGGATCCTACGAGCAGTACTTC
CASSVTGGSYEQYF
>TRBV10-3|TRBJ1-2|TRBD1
TGTGCCATCAGTGAGACAGGGGATGGCTACACCTTC
CAISETGDGYTF
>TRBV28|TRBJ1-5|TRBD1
TGTGCCAGCAGTACCTACGGACAGGATAGCAATCAGCCCCAGCATTTT
CASSTYGQDSNQPQHF
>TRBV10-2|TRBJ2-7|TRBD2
TGCGCCAGCGGGAGGGAGGCGGGGCACGAGCAGTACTTC
CASGREAGHEQYF
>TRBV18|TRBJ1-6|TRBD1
TGTGCCAGCTCCATTACAGGGGTAGATAATTCACCCCTCCACTTT
CASSITGVDNSPLHF
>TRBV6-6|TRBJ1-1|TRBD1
TGTGCCAGCAGTTCACCTGGCAAGGGGGCGAACACTGAAGCTTTCTTT
CASSSPGKGANTEAFF
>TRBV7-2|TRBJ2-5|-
TGTGCCAGCAGCTTAGTTATCCCGCCAGGGGAGACCCAGTACTTC
CASSLVIPPGETQYF
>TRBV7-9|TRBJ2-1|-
TGTGCCAGCAGCCGGGGAGCGGTGAATGAGCAGTTCTTC
CASSRGAVNEQFF
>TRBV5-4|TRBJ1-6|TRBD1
TGTGCCAGTAGCAGTGGAGGGGGCGGTTCACCCCTCCACTTT
CASSSGGGGSPLHF
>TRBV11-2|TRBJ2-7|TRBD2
TGTGCCAGCAGCTTAGGCCCTCCAGCGGGGGGCCAGGGCGAGCAGTACTTC
CASSLGPPAGGQGEQYF